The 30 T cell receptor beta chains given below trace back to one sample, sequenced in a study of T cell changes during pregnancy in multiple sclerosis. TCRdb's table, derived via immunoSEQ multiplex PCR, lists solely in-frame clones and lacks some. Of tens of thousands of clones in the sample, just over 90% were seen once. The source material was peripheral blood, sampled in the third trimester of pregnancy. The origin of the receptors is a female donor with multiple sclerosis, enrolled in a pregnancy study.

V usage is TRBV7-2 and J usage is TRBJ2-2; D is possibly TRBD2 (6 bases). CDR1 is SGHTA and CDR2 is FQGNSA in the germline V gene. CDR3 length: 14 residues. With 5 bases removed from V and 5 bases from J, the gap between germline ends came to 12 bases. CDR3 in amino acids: CASSELGGTGELFF. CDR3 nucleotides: TGTGCCAGCAGCGAGCTTGGGGGGACCGGGGAGCTGTTTTTT.

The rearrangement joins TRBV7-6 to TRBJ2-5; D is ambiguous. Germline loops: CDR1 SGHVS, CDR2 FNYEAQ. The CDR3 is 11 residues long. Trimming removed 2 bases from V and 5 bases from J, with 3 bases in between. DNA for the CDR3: TGTGCCAGCAGCTTACAGGAGACCCAGTACTTC. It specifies CASSLQETQYF.

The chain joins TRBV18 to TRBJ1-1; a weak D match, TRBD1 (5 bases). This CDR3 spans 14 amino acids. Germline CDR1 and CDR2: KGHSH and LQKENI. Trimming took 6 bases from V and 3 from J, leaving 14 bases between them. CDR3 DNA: TGTGCCAGCTCGCCGCGGGAAGGGGACACTGAAGCTTTCTTT. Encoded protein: CASSPREGDTEAFF.

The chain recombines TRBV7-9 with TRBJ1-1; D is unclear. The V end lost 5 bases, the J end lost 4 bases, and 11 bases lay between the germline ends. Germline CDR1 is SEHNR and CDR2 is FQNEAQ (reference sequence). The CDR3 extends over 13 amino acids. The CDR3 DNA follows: TGTGCCAGCAGCCCAACCGGTAGCACTGAAGCTTTCTTT. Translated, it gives CASSPTGSTEAFF.

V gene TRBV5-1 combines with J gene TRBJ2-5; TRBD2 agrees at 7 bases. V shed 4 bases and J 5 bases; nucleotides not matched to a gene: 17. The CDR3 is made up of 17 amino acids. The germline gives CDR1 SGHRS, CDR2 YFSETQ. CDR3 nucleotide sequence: TGCGCCAGCAGCCACGCTAGCGGACGGCTGTTAGGGGAGACCCAGTACTTC. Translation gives CASSHASGRLLGETQYF.

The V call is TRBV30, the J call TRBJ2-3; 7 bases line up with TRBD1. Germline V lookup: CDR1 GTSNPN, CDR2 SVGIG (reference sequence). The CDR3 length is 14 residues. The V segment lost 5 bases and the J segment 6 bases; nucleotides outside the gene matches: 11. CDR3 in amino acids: CAWDTGVGDDTQYF. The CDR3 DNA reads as TGTGCCTGGGATACAGGGGTGGGGGACGATACGCAGTATTTT. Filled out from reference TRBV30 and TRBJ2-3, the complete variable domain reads SQTIHQWPATLVQPVGSPLSLECTVEGTSNPNLYWYRQAAGRGLQLLFYSVGIGQISSEVPQNLSASRPQDRQFILSSKKLLLSDSGFYLCAWDTGVGDDTQYFGPGTRLTVL.

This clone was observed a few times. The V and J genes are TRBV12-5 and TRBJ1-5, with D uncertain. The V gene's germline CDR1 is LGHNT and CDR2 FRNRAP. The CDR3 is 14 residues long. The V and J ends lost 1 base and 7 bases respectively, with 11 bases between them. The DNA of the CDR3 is TGTGCTAGTGGTTTGGACCGTTGGCCCCAGCCCCAGCATTTT. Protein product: CASGLDRWPQPQHF.

The CDR3 sequence is CASSISGTDPDTQYF. The CDR3 nucleotides are TGTGCCAGCAGTATTAGCGGGACAGACCCAGATACGCAGTATTTT. This rearrangement joins TRBV11-3 to TRBJ2-3, with D perhaps TRBD2 (8 bases). The length of the CDR3 is 15 residues. Germline CDR1 reads SGHNT; CDR2 reads YENEEA. Deletions cut 6 bases from V and 4 bases from J, with 17 bases between.

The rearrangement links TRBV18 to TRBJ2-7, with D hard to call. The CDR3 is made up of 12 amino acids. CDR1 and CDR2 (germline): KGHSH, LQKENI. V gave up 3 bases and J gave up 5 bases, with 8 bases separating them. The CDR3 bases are TGTGCCAGCTCACCGCCCGGAGACGAGCAGTACTTC. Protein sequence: CASSPPGDEQYF.

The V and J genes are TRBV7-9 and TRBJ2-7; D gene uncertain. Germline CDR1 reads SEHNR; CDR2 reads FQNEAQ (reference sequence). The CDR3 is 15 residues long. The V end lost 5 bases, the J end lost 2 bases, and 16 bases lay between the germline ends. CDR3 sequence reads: CASSPFPGTTYEQYF. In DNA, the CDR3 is TGTGCCAGCAGCCCCTTCCCGGGTACAACCTACGAGCAGTACTTC.

The CDR3 spells CATSRDRGRVDTQYF. For the CDR3, the DNA is TGTGCCACCAGCAGGGACAGGGGGCGGGTAGATACGCAGTATTTT. This chain uses TRBV15 with TRBJ2-3, with 11 nucleotides matching TRBD1. Germline CDR1 reads LNHNV; CDR2 reads YYDKDF (reference sequence). CDR3 length equals 15 residues. Germline trimming cut 3 bases from V and 5 bases from J; bases unmatched to any gene: 4.

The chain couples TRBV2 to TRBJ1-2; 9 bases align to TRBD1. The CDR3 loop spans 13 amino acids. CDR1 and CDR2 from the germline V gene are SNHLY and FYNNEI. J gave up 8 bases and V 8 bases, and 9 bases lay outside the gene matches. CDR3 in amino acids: CASGEQGAGGYTF. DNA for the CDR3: TGTGCCAGCGGGGAACAGGGGGCGGGGGGCTACACCTTC.

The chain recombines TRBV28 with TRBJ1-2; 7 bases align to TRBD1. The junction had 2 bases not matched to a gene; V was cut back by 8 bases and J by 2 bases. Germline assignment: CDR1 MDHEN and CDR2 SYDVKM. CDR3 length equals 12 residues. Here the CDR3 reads CASLQGNYGYTF. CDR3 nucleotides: TGTGCCAGCTTACAGGGGAACTATGGCTACACCTTC.

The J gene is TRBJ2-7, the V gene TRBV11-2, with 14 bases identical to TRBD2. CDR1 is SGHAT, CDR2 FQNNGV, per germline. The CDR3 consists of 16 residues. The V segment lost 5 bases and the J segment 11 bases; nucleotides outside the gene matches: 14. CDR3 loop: CASSIATGTSGSPEYF. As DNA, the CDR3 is TGTGCCAGCAGCATCGCGACCGGGACTAGCGGGAGTCCGGAGTACTTC.

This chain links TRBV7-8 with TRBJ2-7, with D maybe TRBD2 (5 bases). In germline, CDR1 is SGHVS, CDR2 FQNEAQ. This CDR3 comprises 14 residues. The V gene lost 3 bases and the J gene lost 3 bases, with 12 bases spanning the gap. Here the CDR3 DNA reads TGTGCCAGCAGCTTGCGGCCAGGACTCTACGAGCAGTACTTC. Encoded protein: CASSLRPGLYEQYF.

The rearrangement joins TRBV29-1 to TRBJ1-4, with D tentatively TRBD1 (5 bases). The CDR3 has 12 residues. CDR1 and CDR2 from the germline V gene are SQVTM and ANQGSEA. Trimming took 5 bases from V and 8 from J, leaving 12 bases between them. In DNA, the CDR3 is TGCAGCGTTCAGGGCATGGAGGAAAAACTGTTTTTT. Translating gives CSVQGMEEKLFF.

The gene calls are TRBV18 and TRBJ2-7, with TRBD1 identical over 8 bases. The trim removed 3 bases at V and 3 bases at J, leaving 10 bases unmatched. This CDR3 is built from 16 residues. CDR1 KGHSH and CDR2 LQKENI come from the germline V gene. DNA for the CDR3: TGTGCCAGCTCACCCGATCTTGGACAGGGACGCTACGAGCAGTACTTC. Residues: CASSPDLGQGRYEQYF.

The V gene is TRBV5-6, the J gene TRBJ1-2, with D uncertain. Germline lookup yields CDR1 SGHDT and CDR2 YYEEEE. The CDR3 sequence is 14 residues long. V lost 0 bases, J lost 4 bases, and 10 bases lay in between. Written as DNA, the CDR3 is TGTGCCAGCAGCTTGGCGGGGAACTCCTATGGCTACACCTTC. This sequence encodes CASSLAGNSYGYTF.

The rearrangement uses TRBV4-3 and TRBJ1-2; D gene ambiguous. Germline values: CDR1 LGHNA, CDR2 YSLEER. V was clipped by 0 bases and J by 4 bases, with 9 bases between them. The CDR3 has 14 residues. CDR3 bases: TGCGCCAGCAGCCAAGACGGGTTCGCCTATGGCTACACCTTC. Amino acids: CASSQDGFAYGYTF.

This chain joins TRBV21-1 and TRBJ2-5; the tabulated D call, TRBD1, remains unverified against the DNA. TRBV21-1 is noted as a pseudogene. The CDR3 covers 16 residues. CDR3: CASSKERGRRQETQYF. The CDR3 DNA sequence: TGTGCCAGCAGCAAAGAGAGGGGGCGTAGGCAAGAGACCCAGTACTTC.

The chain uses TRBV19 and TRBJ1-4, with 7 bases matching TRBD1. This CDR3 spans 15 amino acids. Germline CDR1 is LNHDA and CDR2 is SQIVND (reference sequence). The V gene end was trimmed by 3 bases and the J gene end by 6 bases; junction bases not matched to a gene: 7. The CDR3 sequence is CASSMAGGAHEKLFF. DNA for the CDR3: TGTGCCAGTAGTATGGCAGGGGGAGCTCATGAAAAACTGTTTTTT.

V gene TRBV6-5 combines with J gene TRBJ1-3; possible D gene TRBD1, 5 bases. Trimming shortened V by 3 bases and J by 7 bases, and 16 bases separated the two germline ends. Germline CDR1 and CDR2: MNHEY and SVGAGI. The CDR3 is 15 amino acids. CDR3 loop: CASSYEAGLRNTIYF. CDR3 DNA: TGTGCCAGCAGTTATGAGGCAGGGCTACGGAACACCATATATTTT.

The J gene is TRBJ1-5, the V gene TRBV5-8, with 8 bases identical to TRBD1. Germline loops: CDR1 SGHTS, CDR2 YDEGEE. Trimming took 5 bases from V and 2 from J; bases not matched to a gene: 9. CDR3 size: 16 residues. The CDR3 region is CASSPGQGGGNQPQHF. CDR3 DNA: TGTGCCAGCAGTCCCGGACAGGGAGGTGGCAATCAGCCCCAGCATTTT.

CDR3 region: CASSQNLQGLGTDTQYF. The CDR3 DNA sequence: TGCGCCAGCAGCCAAAATCTACAGGGTCTGGGCACAGATACGCAGTATTTT. V is TRBV4-3 and J is TRBJ2-3; TRBD1 might be the D (6 bases). This CDR3 has 17 residues. The V end was cut by 2 bases, the J end by 1 base, with 16 bases between. In germline, CDR1 is LGHNA, CDR2 YSLEER.

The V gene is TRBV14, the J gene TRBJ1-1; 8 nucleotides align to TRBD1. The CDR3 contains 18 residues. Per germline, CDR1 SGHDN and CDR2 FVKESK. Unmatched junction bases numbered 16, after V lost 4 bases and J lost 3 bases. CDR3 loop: CASSRVLPGGSSDTEAFF. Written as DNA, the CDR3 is TGTGCCAGCAGCCGCGTTCTTCCAGGGGGCTCAAGCGACACTGAAGCTTTCTTT.

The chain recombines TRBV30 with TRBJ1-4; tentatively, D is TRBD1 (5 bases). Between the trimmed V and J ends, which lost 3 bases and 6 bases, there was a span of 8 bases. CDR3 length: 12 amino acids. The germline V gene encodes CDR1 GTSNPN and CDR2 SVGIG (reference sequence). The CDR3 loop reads CAWRWGDEKLFF. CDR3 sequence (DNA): TGTGCCTGGAGATGGGGGGATGAAAAACTGTTTTTT.

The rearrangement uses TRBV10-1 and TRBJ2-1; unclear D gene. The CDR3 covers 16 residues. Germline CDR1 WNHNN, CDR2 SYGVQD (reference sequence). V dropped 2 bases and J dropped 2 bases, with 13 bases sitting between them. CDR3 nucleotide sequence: TGCGCCAGCAGTGAGGGCTTTACCAACGCCTACAATGAGCAGTTCTTC. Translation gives CASSEGFTNAYNEQFF.

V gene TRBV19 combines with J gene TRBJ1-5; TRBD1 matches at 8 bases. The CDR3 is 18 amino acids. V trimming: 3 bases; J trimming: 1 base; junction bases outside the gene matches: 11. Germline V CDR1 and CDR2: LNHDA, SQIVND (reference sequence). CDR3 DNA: TGTGCCAGTAGTATTTATCAAGGGACAGGTTCGAGCAATCAGCCCCAGCATTTT. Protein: CASSIYQGTGSSNQPQHF.

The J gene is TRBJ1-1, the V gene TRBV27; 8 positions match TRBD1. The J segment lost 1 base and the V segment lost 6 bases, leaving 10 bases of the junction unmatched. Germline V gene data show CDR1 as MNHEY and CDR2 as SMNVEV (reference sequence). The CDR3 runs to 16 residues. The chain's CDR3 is CASSRDRRVSNTEAFF. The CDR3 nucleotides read TGTGCCAGCAGCCGGGACAGGAGGGTTTCGAACACTGAAGCTTTCTTT.

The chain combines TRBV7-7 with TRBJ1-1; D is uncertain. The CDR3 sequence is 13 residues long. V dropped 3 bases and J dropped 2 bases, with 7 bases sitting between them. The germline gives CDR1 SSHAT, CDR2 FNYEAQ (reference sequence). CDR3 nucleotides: TGTGCCAGCAGCTTGGCAGAAAACACTGAAGCTTTCTTT. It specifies CASSLAENTEAFF.